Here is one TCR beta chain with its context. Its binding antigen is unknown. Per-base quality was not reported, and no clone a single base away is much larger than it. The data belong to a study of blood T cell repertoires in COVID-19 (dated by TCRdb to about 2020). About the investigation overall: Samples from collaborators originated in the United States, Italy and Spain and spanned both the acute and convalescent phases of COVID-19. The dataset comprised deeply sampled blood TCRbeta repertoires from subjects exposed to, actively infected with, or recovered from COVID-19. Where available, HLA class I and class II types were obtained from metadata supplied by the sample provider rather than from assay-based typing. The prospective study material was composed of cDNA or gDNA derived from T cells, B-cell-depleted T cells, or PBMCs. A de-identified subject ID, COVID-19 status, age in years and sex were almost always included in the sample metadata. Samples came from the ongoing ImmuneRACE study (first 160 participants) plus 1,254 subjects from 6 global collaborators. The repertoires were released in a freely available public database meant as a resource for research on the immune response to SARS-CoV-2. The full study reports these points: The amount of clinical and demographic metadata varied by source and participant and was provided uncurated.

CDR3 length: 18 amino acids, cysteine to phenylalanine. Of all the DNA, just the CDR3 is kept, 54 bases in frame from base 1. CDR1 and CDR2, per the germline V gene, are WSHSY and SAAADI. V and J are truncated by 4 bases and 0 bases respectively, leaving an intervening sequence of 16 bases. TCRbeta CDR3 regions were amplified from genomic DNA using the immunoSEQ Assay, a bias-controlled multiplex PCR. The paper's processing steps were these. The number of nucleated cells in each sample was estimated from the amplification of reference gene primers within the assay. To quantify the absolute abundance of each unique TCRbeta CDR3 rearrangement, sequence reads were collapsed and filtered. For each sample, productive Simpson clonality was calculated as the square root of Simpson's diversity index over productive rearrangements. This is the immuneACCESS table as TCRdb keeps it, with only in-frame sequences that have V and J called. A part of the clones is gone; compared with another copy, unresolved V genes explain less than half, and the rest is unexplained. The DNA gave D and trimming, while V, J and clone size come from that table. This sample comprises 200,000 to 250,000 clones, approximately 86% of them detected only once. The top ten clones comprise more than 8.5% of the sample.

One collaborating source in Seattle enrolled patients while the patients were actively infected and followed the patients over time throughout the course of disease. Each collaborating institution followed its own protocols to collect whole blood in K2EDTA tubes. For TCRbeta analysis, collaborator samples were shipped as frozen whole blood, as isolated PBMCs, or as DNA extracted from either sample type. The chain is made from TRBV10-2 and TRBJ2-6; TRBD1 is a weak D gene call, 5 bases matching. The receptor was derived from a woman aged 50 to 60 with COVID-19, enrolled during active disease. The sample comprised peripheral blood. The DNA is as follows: TGCGCCAGCAGTGTTAGGACACCTCGTACCTCTGGGGCCAACGTCCTGACTTTC. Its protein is CASSVRTPRTSGANVLTF.